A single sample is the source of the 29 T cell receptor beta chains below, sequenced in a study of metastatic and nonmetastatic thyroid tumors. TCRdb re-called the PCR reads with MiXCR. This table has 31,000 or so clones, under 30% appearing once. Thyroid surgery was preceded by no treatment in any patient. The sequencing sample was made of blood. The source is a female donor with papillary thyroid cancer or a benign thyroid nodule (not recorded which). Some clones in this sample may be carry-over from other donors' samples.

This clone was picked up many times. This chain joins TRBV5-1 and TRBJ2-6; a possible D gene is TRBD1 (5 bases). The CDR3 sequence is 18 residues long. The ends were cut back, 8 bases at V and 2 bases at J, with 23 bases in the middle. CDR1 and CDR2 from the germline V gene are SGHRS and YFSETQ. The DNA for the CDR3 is TGCGCCAGTAAACCATACGCAGGGCTGGCGGCTGGGGCCAACGTCCTGACTTTC. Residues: CASKPYAGLAAGANVLTF. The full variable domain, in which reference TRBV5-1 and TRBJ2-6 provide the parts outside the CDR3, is KAGVTQTPRYLIKTRGQQVTLSCSPISGHRSVSWYQQTPGQGLQFLFEYFSETQRNKGNFPGRFSGRQFSNSRSEMNVSTLELGDSALYLCASKPYAGLAAGANVLTFGAGSRLTVL.

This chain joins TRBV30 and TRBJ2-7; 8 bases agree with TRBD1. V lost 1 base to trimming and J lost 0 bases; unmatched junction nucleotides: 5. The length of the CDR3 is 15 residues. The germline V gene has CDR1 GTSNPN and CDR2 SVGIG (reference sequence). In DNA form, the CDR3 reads TGTGCCTGGAGTGGTACAGGGGGAAACTCCTACGAGCAGTACTTC. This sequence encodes CAWSGTGGNSYEQYF.

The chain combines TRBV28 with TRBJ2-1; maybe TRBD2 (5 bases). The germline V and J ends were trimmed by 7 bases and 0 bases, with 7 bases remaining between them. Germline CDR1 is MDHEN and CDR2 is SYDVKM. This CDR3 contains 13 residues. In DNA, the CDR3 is TGTGCCAGCAAAGGGAGCTCCTACAATGAGCAGTTCTTC. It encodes CASKGSSYNEQFF.

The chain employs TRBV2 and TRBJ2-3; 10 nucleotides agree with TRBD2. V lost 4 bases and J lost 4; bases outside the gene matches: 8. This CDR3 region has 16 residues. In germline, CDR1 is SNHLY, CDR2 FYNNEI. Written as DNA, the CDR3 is TGTGCCAGCAGTGGCCAGCGGGAGGGCCCCTCAGATACGCAGTATTTT. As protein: CASSGQREGPSDTQYF.

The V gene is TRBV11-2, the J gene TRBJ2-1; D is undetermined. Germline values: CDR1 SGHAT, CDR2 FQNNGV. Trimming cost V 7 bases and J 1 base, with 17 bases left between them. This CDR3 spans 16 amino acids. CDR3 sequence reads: CASNRVSGPSYNEQFF. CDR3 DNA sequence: TGTGCCAGCAACCGAGTAAGTGGGCCTTCCTACAATGAGCAGTTCTTC. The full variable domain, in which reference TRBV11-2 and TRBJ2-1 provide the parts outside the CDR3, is EAGVAQSPRYKIIEKRQSVAFWCNPISGHATLYWYQQILGQGPKLLIQFQNNGVVDDSQLPKDRFSAERLKGVDSTLKIQPAKLEDSAVYLCASNRVSGPSYNEQFFGPGTRLTVL.

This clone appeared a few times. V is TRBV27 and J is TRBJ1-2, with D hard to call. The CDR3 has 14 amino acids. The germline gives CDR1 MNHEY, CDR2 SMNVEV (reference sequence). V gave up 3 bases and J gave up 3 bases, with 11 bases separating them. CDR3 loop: CASSFGPPDYGYTF. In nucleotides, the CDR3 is TGTGCCAGCAGTTTCGGCCCCCCCGACTATGGCTACACCTTC.

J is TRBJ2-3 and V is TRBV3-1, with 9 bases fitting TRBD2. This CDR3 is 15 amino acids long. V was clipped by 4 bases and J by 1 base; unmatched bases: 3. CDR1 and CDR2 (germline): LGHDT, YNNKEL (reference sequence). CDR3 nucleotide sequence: TGTGCCAGCAGCCTTAGCGGGGGTGGCACAGATACGCAGTATTTT. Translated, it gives CASSLSGGGTDTQYF.

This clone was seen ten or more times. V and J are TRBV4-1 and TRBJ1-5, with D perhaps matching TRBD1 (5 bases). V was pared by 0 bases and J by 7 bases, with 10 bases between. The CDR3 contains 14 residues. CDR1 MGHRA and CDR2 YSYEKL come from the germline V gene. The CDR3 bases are TGCGCCAGCAGCCAAGAGGGGACGGGGCAGCCCCAGCATTTT. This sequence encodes CASSQEGTGQPQHF.

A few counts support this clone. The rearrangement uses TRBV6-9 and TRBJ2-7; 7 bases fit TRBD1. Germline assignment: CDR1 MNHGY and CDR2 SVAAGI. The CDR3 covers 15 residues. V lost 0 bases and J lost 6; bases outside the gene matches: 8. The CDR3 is CASSYSRARGIEQYF. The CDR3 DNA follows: TGTGCCAGCAGTTATTCTCGGGCCAGGGGGATCGAGCAGTACTTC.

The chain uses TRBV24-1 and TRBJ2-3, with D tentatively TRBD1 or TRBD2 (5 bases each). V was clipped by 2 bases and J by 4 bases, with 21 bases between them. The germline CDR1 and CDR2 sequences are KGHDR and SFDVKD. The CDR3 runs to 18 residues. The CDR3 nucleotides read TGTGCCACCAGTGATTGGACCCAGGGAGTAGTTGGGCCAGATACGCAGTATTTT. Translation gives CATSDWTQGVVGPDTQYF.

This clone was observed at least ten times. The chain's CDR3 is CASSGGISGRETSTDTQYF. As DNA, the CDR3 is TGTGCCAGCAGCGGAGGGATTAGCGGGAGAGAGACTTCCACAGATACGCAGTATTTT. This sequence joins TRBV9 and TRBJ2-3; TRBD2 matches at 9 bases. From germline, CDR1 is SGDLS and CDR2 YYNGEE. The junction had 16 bases not matched to a gene; V was cut back by 3 bases and J by 2 bases. The CDR3 is 19 amino acids. Full variable domain (missing parts from reference TRBV9 and TRBJ2-3): DSGVTQTPKHLITATGQRVTLRCSPRSGDLSVYWYQQSLDQGLQFLIQYYNGEERAKGNILERFSAQQFPDLHSELNLSSLELGDSALYFCASSGGISGRETSTDTQYFGPGTRLTVL.

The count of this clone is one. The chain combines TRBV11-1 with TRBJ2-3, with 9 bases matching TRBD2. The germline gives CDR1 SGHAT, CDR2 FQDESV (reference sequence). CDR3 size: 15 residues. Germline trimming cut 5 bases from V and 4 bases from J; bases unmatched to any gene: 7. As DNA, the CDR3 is TGTGCCAGCAGCCGAAATAGCGGGAGCTCAGATACGCAGTATTTT. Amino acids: CASSRNSGSSDTQYF.

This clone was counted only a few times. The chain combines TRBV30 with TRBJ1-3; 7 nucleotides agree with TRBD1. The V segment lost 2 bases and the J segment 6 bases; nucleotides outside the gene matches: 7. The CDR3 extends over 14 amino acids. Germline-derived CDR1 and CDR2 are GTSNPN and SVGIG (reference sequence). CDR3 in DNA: TGTGCCTGGAGTTTACAGGGGCTGATAAACACCATATATTTT. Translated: CAWSLQGLINTIYF.

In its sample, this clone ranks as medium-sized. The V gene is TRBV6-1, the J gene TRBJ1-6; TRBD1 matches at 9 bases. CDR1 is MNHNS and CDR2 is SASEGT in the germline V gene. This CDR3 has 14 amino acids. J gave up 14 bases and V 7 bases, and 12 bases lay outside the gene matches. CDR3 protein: CASNPGTGSLALHF. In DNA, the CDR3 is TGTGCCAGCAATCCCGGGACAGGGTCCCTGGCCCTCCACTTT.

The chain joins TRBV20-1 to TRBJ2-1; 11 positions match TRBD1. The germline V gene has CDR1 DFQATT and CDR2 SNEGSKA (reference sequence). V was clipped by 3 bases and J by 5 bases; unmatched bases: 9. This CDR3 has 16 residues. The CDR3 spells CSARGQGVSYNNEQFF. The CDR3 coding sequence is TGCAGTGCTAGGGGACAGGGGGTTTCCTATAACAATGAGCAGTTCTTC.

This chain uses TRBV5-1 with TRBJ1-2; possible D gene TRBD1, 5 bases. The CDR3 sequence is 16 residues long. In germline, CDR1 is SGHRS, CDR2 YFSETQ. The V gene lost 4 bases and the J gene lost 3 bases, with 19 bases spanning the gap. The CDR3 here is CASSQVRGINDYGYTF. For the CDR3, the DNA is TGCGCCAGCAGCCAGGTTCGGGGCATAAACGACTATGGCTACACCTTC.

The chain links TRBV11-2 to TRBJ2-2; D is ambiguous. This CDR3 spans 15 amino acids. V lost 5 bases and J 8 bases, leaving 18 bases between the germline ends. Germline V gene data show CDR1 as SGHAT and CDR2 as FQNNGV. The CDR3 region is CASSEQSRLTGELFF. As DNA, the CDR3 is TGTGCCAGCAGCGAACAATCACGCTTAACGGGGGAGCTGTTTTTT. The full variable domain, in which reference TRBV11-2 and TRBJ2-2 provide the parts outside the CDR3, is EAGVAQSPRYKIIEKRQSVAFWCNPISGHATLYWYQQILGQGPKLLIQFQNNGVVDDSQLPKDRFSAERLKGVDSTLKIQPAKLEDSAVYLCASSEQSRLTGELFFGEGSRLTVL.

The CDR3 DNA reads TGTGCCAGCAGTTACGGGGCGCTAGCGGGAGGGCCGTACGAGCAGTACTTC. Its protein product is CASSYGALAGGPYEQYF. The genes are TRBV6-6 and TRBJ2-7, with 12 bases that match TRBD2. Germline CDR1 is MNHNY and CDR2 is SVGAGI (reference sequence). With 2 bases clipped from V and 4 bases from J, the junction kept 9 bases outside the gene matches. This CDR3 contains 17 residues.

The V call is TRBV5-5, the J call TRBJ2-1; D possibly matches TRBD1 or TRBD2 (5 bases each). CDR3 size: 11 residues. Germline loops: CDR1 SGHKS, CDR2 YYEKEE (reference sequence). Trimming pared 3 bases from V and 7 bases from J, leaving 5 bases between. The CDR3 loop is CASSWGNEQFF. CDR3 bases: TGTGCCAGCAGCTGGGGGAATGAGCAGTTCTTC.

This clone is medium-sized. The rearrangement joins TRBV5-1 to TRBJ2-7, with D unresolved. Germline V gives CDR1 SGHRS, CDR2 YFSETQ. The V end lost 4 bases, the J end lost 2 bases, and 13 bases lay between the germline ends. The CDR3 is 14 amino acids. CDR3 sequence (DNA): TGCGCCAGCAGCCCCCGAGACTCTGCCTACGAGCAGTACTTC. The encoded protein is CASSPRDSAYEQYF. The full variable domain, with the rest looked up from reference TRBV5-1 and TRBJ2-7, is KAGVTQTPRYLIKTRGQQVTLSCSPISGHRSVSWYQQTPGQGLQFLFEYFSETQRNKGNFPGRFSGRQFSNSRSEMNVSTLELGDSALYLCASSPRDSAYEQYFGPGTRLTVT.

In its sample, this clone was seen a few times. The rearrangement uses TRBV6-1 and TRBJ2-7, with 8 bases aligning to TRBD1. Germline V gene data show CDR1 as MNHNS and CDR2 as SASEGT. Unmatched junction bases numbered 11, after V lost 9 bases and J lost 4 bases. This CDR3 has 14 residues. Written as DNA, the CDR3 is TGTGCCAGTGCTTCCCCAGGGGGCGGGTACGAGCAGTACTTC. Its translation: CASASPGGGYEQYF.

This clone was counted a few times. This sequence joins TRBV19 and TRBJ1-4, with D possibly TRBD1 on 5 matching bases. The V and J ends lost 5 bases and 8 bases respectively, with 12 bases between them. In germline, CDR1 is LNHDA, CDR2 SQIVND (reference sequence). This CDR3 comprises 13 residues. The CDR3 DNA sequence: TGTGCCAGTAGTCTCCGACAGACAGAAAAACTGTTTTTT. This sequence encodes CASSLRQTEKLFF.

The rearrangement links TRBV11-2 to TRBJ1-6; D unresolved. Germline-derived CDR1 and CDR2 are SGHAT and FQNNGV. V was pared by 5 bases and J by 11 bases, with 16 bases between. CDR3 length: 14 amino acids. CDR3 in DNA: TGTGCCAGCAGCCCTCTTGGGCAGGACGCACCCCTCCACTTT. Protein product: CASSPLGQDAPLHF.

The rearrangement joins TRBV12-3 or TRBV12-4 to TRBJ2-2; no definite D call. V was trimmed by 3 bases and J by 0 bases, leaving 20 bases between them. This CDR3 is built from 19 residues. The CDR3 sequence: CASSLEPARLVANTGELFF. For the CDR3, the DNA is TGTGCCAGCAGTTTGGAACCGGCCCGTTTAGTGGCGAACACCGGGGAGCTGTTTTTT.

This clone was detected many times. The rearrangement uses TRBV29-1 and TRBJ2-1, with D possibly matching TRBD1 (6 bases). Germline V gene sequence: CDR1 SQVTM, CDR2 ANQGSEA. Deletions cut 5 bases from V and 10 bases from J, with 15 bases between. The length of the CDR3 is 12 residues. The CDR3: CSVNRAFSEQFF. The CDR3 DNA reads TGCAGCGTTAACAGGGCGTTCAGCGAGCAGTTCTTC.

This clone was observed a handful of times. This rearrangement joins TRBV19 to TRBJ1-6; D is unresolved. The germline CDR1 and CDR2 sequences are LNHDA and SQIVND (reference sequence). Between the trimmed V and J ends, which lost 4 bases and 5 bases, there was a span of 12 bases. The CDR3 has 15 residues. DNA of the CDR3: TGTGCCAGTAGTACCGTGGCGAGCGATAATTCACCCCTCCACTTT. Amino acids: CASSTVASDNSPLHF.

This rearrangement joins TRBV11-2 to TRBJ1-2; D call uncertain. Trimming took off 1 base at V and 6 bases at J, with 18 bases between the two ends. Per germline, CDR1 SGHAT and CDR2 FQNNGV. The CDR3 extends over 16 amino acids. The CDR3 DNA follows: TGTGCCAGCAGCTTAGTTGAATTTGTGGCAGCTGATGGCTACACCTTC. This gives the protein CASSLVEFVAADGYTF.

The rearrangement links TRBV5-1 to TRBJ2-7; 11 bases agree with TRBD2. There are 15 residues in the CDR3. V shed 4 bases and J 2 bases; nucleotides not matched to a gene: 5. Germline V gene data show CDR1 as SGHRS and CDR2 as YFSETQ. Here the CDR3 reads CASSPGTSGPYEQYF. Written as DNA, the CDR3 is TGCGCCAGCAGCCCCGGGACTAGCGGACCCTACGAGCAGTACTTC.

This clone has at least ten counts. This chain's CDR3 is CSARDPREGSGSRMRETQYF. CDR3 nucleotide sequence: TGCAGTGCTAGAGATCCCCGGGAAGGTAGCGGGAGTCGAATGCGGGAGACCCAGTACTTC. The chain combines TRBV20-1 with TRBJ2-5, with 9 bases aligning to TRBD2. Germline loops: CDR1 DFQATT, CDR2 SNEGSKA (reference sequence). CDR3 length: 20 residues. V shed 0 bases and J 5 bases; nucleotides not matched to a gene: 22.